The 32 T cell receptor beta chains below were found in one sample sequenced in a study of shared clonotypes between healthy human individuals. The table came from immunoSEQ multiplex PCR; TCRdb's copy has only in-frame clones and leaves some out. Of more than 1.2 million clones listed, 97% to 99% are singletons. The specimen sequenced was naive CD4+ T cells sorted from blood. The subset is: CD45RA+ positively selected. The receptor source for this set is a man aged 25 to 45 in good health.

This clone was seen just once. CDR3 DNA sequence: TGTGCCAGCAGACAGGGATTCTGGGGGGAGACCCAGTACTTC. Translating gives CASRQGFWGETQYF. The chain recombines TRBV28 with TRBJ2-5, with D tentatively TRBD1 (6 bases). CDR3 length: 14 amino acids. Germline assignment: CDR1 MDHEN and CDR2 SYDVKM. The V end lost 6 bases, the J end lost 5 bases, and 16 bases lay between the germline ends.

CDR3 residues: CSVGHRLGENEQFF. In DNA, the CDR3 is TGCAGCGTTGGGCATCGACTAGGCGAGAATGAGCAGTTCTTC. The V call is TRBV29-1, the J call TRBJ2-1, with D possibly being TRBD2 (6 bases). Germline values: CDR1 SQVTM, CDR2 ANQGSEA. The CDR3 sequence is 14 residues long. The V end was cut by 4 bases, the J end by 7 bases, with 17 bases between.

V usage is TRBV9 and J usage is TRBJ2-7; tentatively, D is TRBD2 (6 bases). Germline V CDR1 and CDR2: SGDLS, YYNGEE. The CDR3 extends over 16 amino acids. Trimming took 0 bases from V and 3 from J, leaving 16 bases between them. The CDR3 DNA is TGTGCCAGCAGCGTAGCTGCGGGGTCGATCGGCTACGAGCAGTACTTC. Protein product: CASSVAAGSIGYEQYF.

The chain couples TRBV6-5 to TRBJ1-2, with a weak D call TRBD1 (5 bases). CDR3 length equals 16 residues. The ends were cut back, 1 base at V and 4 bases at J, with 16 bases in the middle. From germline, CDR1 is MNHEY and CDR2 SVGAGI. This chain's CDR3 is CASSYLGSGTSYGYTF. For the CDR3, the DNA is TGTGCCAGCAGTTACTTAGGTTCAGGGACGAGCTATGGCTACACCTTC.

The V and J genes are TRBV7-9 and TRBJ2-5; D remains unclear. V was clipped by 5 bases and J by 0 bases, with 10 bases between them. The CDR3 runs to 14 residues. Germline values: CDR1 SEHNR, CDR2 FQNEAQ (reference sequence). DNA for the CDR3: TGTGCCAGCAGCCGCTCTAGGAACCAAGAGACCCAGTACTTC. Its protein product is CASSRSRNQETQYF.

This clone was picked up one time. The CDR3 bases are TGTGCCAGCAGTGTTCAGCGGGAGAGCGATACGCAGTATTTT. It codes for CASSVQRESDTQYF. The chain carries TRBV2 and TRBJ2-3; 8 bases map to TRBD2. The CDR3 spans 14 residues. The ends lost 4 bases at V and 6 bases at J; junction bases unmatched: 6. Germline lookup yields CDR1 SNHLY and CDR2 FYNNEI.

This clone was counted a single time. This sequence joins TRBV7-2 and TRBJ2-7; the match to TRBD2 covers 16 bases. The junction had 8 bases not matched to a gene; V was cut back by 3 bases and J by 6 bases. The germline V gene encodes CDR1 SGHTA and CDR2 FQGNSA. The CDR3 has 17 amino acids. The DNA for the CDR3 is TGTGCCAGCAGCTTCGTGGGACTAGCGGGAGGGCCAACCGAGCAGTACTTC. Translated: CASSFVGLAGGPTEQYF.

The chain joins TRBV18 to TRBJ1-5; maybe TRBD1 (5 bases). Between the trimmed V and J ends, which lost 0 bases and 4 bases, there was a span of 13 bases. Germline loops: CDR1 KGHSH, CDR2 LQKENI. The CDR3 sequence is 16 residues long. The CDR3 is CASSPPSGTLNQPQHF. The CDR3, as DNA: TGTGCCAGCTCACCACCTTCAGGGACTCTAAATCAGCCCCAGCATTTT.

A word on this clone: Other DNA sequences in the same sample also yield this CDR3. The CDR3 nucleotides are TGCGCCAGCAGCTCGGGACTAGCGGGAGGAGATACGCAGTATTTT. Encoded protein: CASSSGLAGGDTQYF. The chain joins TRBV5-1 to TRBJ2-3, with 15 bases lining up with TRBD2. Germline values: CDR1 SGHRS, CDR2 YFSETQ. This CDR3 has 15 amino acids. V lost 3 bases to trimming and J lost 5 bases; unmatched junction nucleotides: 1.

The chain has TRBV27 and TRBJ1-1; TRBD1 aligns across 10 bases. The CDR3 consists of 17 residues. Germline V gene lookup returns CDR1 MNHEY and CDR2 SMNVEV (reference sequence). The V and J ends lost 0 bases and 5 bases, in that order; junction bases with no gene match: 9. The CDR3 sequence is CASSLSFGGQGRTEAFF. The CDR3 nucleotides are TGTGCCAGCAGTTTATCATTTGGGGGACAGGGGAGGACTGAAGCTTTCTTT.

This rearrangement joins TRBV10-3 to TRBJ2-7; 8 positions agree with TRBD1. This CDR3 has 14 residues. The ends lost 6 bases at V and 3 bases at J; junction bases unmatched: 7. Germline V gene data show CDR1 as ENHRY and CDR2 as SYGVKD. CDR3 residues: CAIRGTGRRYEQYF. The CDR3 nucleotides are TGTGCCATCAGGGGGACAGGCCGTCGCTACGAGCAGTACTTC.

J is TRBJ2-3 and V is TRBV9; D is unclear. With 0 bases removed from V and 2 bases from J, the gap between germline ends came to 10 bases. The CDR3 is made up of 15 amino acids. Germline assignment: CDR1 SGDLS and CDR2 YYNGEE. The CDR3 loop reads CASSVVGSHTDTQYF. As DNA, the CDR3 is TGTGCCAGCAGCGTAGTGGGCTCACACACAGATACGCAGTATTTT.

V is TRBV27 and J is TRBJ2-3, with 15 bases that match TRBD2. This CDR3 spans 20 amino acids. Germline V CDR1 and CDR2: MNHEY, SMNVEV (reference sequence). V gave up 4 bases and J gave up 2 bases; unmatched junction bases: 13. The CDR3 region is CASSYRRTSGRVGNTDTQYF. The DNA of the CDR3 is TGTGCCAGCAGTTATCGGCGGACTAGCGGGAGGGTTGGGAACACAGATACGCAGTATTTT.

This chain connects TRBV6-6 to TRBJ1-1; no clear D. CDR3 length equals 13 residues. CDR1 MNHNY and CDR2 SVGAGI come from the germline V gene (reference sequence). The ends were cut back, 9 bases at V and 0 bases at J, with 11 bases in the middle. CDR3 loop: CASRSQMNTEAFF. As DNA, the CDR3 is TGTGCCAGTCGGAGTCAGATGAACACTGAAGCTTTCTTT.

V and J are TRBV21-1 and TRBJ2-2; no check of the table's D call, TRBD2, against the DNA was made. TRBV21-1 constitutes a pseudogene. CDR3 length equals 14 residues. CDR3 residues: CASSKPLFTGELFF. The CDR3 DNA reads TGTGCCAGCAGCAAACCCCTATTCACCGGGGAGCTGTTTTTT.

The chain joins TRBV4-2 to TRBJ2-7, with D uncertain. The V end was cut by 0 bases, the J end by 3 bases, with 12 bases between. The germline V gene encodes CDR1 LGHNA and CDR2 YNFKEQ. There are 15 residues in the CDR3. In nucleotides, the CDR3 is TGTGCCAGCAGCCAAGATGCCTTTTCCCACTACGAGCAGTACTTC. It codes for CASSQDAFSHYEQYF.

CDR3 sequence (DNA): TGCGCCAGCAGCCAAGCTCCAGGAAGGCTAGCGGGAGACCACGAGCAGTACTTC. Protein product: CASSQAPGRLAGDHEQYF. This chain links TRBV4-1 with TRBJ2-7, with TRBD2 matching over 10 bases. J gave up 5 bases and V 1 base, and 14 bases lay outside the gene matches. Germline V gene data show CDR1 as MGHRA and CDR2 as YSYEKL. The CDR3 runs 18 residues.

The gene calls are TRBV6-1 and TRBJ1-1, with D unresolved. This CDR3 comprises 15 residues. Germline CDR1 is MNHNS and CDR2 is SASEGT. V lost 1 base to trimming and J lost 2 bases, with 11 bases between them. The CDR3 is CASSEDPTANTEAFF. Written as DNA, the CDR3 is TGTGCCAGCAGTGAAGATCCGACGGCTAACACTGAAGCTTTCTTT.

V is TRBV19 and J is TRBJ2-2, with D perhaps matching TRBD1 (6 bases). This CDR3 has 15 residues. Germline V CDR1 and CDR2: LNHDA, SQIVND (reference sequence). V lost 1 base to trimming and J lost 5 bases, with 11 bases between them. Here the CDR3 DNA reads TGTGCCAGTAGTATAGTGACAGGCGATACCGGGGAGCTGTTTTTT. Protein sequence: CASSIVTGDTGELFF.

The chain joins TRBV11-3 to TRBJ2-2; D remains ambiguous. Germline V gene data show CDR1 as SGHNT and CDR2 as YENEEA. CDR3 length: 14 amino acids. V lost 3 bases and J 2 bases, leaving 7 bases between the germline ends. The CDR3 sequence: CASSFAPNTGELFF. The DNA of the CDR3 is TGTGCCAGCAGCTTTGCACCAAACACCGGGGAGCTGTTTTTT.

This chain joins TRBV5-1 and TRBJ1-1; D uncertain. V gave up 6 bases and J gave up 5 bases, with 17 bases separating them. Germline CDR1 SGHRS, CDR2 YFSETQ. The CDR3 covers 14 residues. Here the CDR3 DNA reads TGCGCCAGCACCCTGGGTACTTCGGCAACTGAAGCTTTCTTT. Its protein is CASTLGTSATEAFF. The entire variable domain, with the rest obtained from reference TRBV5-1 and TRBJ1-1, is as follows: KAGVTQTPRYLIKTRGQQVTLSCSPISGHRSVSWYQQTPGQGLQFLFEYFSETQRNKGNFPGRFSGRQFSNSRSEMNVSTLELGDSALYLCASTLGTSATEAFFGQGTRLTVV.

The chain carries TRBV28 and TRBJ1-4; the D gene is possibly TRBD1 (5 bases). Germline loops: CDR1 MDHEN, CDR2 SYDVKM. CDR3 size: 16 residues. V lost 10 bases, J lost 0 bases, and 18 bases lay in between. The CDR3: CAIHPGTPATNEKLFF. For the CDR3, the DNA is TGTGCCATACACCCCGGGACGCCTGCAACTAATGAAAAACTGTTTTTT.

V is TRBV27 and J is TRBJ1-2, with D hard to call. In germline, CDR1 is MNHEY, CDR2 SMNVEV (reference sequence). Trimming shortened V by 6 bases and J by 0 bases, and 8 bases separated the two germline ends. The CDR3 has 13 residues. The CDR3 is CASSPGANYGYTF. CDR3 nucleotide sequence: TGTGCCAGCAGCCCCGGAGCTAACTATGGCTACACCTTC.

The chain carries TRBV18 and TRBJ2-7, with 7 bases matching TRBD2. Per the germline V gene, CDR1 is KGHSH and CDR2 is LQKENI. The V segment lost 4 bases and the J segment 1 base; nucleotides outside the gene matches: 13. This CDR3 spans 17 amino acids. Written as DNA, the CDR3 is TGTGCCAGCTCACTCATTTATCCGGCGGGAGTATCCTACGAGCAGTACTTC. This sequence encodes CASSLIYPAGVSYEQYF.

The chain couples TRBV5-4 to TRBJ2-3; 10 nucleotides line up with TRBD1. There are 15 residues in the CDR3. The V gene end was trimmed by 4 bases and the J gene end by 4 bases; junction bases not matched to a gene: 6. Germline assignment: CDR1 SGHNT and CDR2 YYREEE (reference sequence). The DNA for the CDR3 is TGTGCCAGCAGCCAGGGGGACAGGGGACCAGATACGCAGTATTTT. It codes for CASSQGDRGPDTQYF.

The chain has TRBV7-2 and TRBJ2-7; D is perhaps TRBD1 (5 bases). Germline CDR1 is SGHTA and CDR2 is FQGNSA. The CDR3 is made up of 14 amino acids. The V end was cut by 1 base, the J end by 2 bases, with 9 bases between. In nucleotides, the CDR3 is TGTGCCAGCAGCTTAGGCCGACAGACCTACGAGCAGTACTTC. Translation: CASSLGRQTYEQYF.

This chain connects TRBV27 to TRBJ2-1; 11 bases agree with TRBD1. CDR1 is MNHEY, CDR2 SMNVEV, per germline (reference sequence). This CDR3 is 22 amino acids long. J was trimmed by 1 base and V by 1 base; bases with no gene match: 18. CDR3: CASSLYGTGGWGGEVSYNEQFF. The CDR3 nucleotides read TGTGCCAGCAGTTTATACGGGACAGGGGGTTGGGGAGGCGAAGTTTCCTACAATGAGCAGTTCTTC.

This chain joins TRBV27 and TRBJ1-5; D uncertain. The V end lost 6 bases, the J end lost 0 bases, and 15 bases lay between the germline ends. Germline values: CDR1 MNHEY, CDR2 SMNVEV (reference sequence). The CDR3 runs 16 residues. CDR3 nucleotides: TGTGCCAGCAGATTGACGGTCCTTGATAGCAATCAGCCCCAGCATTTT. Its translation is CASRLTVLDSNQPQHF.

The chain has TRBV7-4 and TRBJ1-2; 10 nucleotides agree with TRBD1. Trimming took 5 bases from V and 9 from J; bases not matched to a gene: 6. The length of the CDR3 is 13 residues. Germline CDR1 SGHVT, CDR2 SQSDAQ. The CDR3 bases are TGTGCCAGCAGCCCGGGACAGGGGTCGAGCTACACCTTC. Amino acid sequence: CASSPGQGSSYTF.

CDR3 sequence reads: CASSVGTSTSEQYF. The CDR3 DNA sequence: TGTGCCAGCAGCGTAGGGACTTCCACCTCCGAGCAGTACTTC. The rearrangement uses TRBV9 and TRBJ2-7; possible D gene TRBD2, 5 bases. This CDR3 has 14 residues. Germline lookup yields CDR1 SGDLS and CDR2 YYNGEE. With 0 bases removed from V and 6 bases from J, the gap between germline ends came to 13 bases. The full variable domain, with the rest looked up from reference TRBV9 and TRBJ2-7, is DSGVTQTPKHLITATGQRVTLRCSPRSGDLSVYWYQQSLDQGLQFLIQYYNGEERAKGNILERFSAQQFPDLHSELNLSSLELGDSALYFCASSVGTSTSEQYFGPGTRLTVT.

The genes are TRBV23-1 and TRBJ2-1; 11 bases are a match to TRBD2. TRBV23-1 is treated as an ORF (open reading frame) with a function not yet certain. J was trimmed by 5 bases and V by 6 bases; bases with no gene match: 6. The CDR3 is 15 amino acids. CDR3 bases: TGCGCCAGCAGACGGGGGACTAGCGGTGACAATGAGCAGTTCTTC. Protein: CASRRGTSGDNEQFF.

V gene TRBV14 combines with J gene TRBJ2-1; perhaps TRBD1 as D (5 bases). The CDR3 contains 17 residues. Germline V lookup: CDR1 SGHDN, CDR2 FVKESK. V shed 0 bases and J shed 0 bases, with 12 bases lying between them. The CDR3 spells CASSQEGWGRSYNEQFF. The CDR3 DNA reads as TGTGCCAGCAGCCAAGAAGGATGGGGCCGCTCCTACAATGAGCAGTTCTTC.